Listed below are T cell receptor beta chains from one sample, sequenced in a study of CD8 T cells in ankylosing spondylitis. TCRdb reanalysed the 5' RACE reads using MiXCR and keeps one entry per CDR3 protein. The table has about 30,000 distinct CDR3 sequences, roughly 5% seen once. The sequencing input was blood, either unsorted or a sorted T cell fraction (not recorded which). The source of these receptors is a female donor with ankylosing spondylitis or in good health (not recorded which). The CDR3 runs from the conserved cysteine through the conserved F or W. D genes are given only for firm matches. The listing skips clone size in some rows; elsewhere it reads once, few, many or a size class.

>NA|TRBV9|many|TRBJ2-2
CASSVGAGPNTGELFF
TGTGCCAGCAGCGTAGGGGCAGGGCCTAACACCGGGGAGCTGTTTTTT
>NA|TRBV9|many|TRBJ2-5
CASSFLGGQETQYF
TGTGCCAGCAGCTTCCTTGGGGGGCAAGAGACCCAGTACTTC
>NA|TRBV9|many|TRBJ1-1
CASSVGHSGSAEAFF
TGTGCCAGCAGCGTAGGACACTCTGGAAGCGCTGAAGCTTTCTTT
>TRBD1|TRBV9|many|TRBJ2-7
CASSGDRGHEQYF
TGTGCCAGCAGCGGGGACAGGGGCCACGAGCAGTACTTC
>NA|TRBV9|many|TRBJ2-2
CASSASGWAGELFF
TGTGCCAGCAGCGCGTCAGGGTGGGCCGGGGAGCTGTTTTTT
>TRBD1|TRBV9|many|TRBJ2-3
CASSVGHRGPDTQYF
TGTGCCAGCAGCGTAGGCCACAGGGGCCCAGATACGCAGTATTTT
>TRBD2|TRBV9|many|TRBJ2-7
CASSLRSGGGEQYF
TGTGCCAGCAGCCTCCGGAGCGGGGGCGGCGAGCAGTACTTC
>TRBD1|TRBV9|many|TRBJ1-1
CASSAVVQGGSRNTEAFF
TGTGCCAGCAGCGCTGTGGTCCAAGGGGGCTCTCGGAACACTGAAGCTTTCTTT
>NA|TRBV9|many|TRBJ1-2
CASSVLSTPVTF
TGTGCCAGCAGCGTTTTATCGACACCGGTCACCTTC
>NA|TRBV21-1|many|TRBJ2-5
CASSKGLRRHQETQYF
TGTGCCAGCAGCAAAGGGCTCCGACGGCACCAAGAGACCCAGTACTTC
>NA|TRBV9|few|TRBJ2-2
CASSVVGTANTGELFF
TGTGCCAGCAGCGTTGTCGGGACCGCGAACACCGGGGAGCTGTTTTTT
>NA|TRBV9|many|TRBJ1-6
CASSGGANSPLHF
TGTGCCAGCAGCGGGGGGGCGAATTCACCCCTCCACTTT
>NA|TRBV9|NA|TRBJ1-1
CASSVAAGEWGTEAFF
TGTGCCAGCAGCGTAGCAGCAGGGGAATGGGGCACTGAAGCTTTCTTT
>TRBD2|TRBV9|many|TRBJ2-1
CASSAGTSGVGEQFF
TGTGCCAGCAGCGCCGGGACTAGCGGGGTAGGTGAGCAGTTCTTC
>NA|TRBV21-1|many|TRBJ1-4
CASSKIEFQSSGRGNEKLFF
TGTGCCAGCAGCAAAATCGAGTTCCAGTCTAGCGGCAGGGGGAATGAAAAACTGTTTTTT
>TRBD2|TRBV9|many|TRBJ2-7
CASSESSGATYEQYF
TGTGCCAGCAGCGAATCTAGCGGGGCCACCTACGAGCAGTACTTC
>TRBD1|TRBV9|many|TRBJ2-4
CASSLGQGVAKNIQYF
TGTGCCAGCAGCCTAGGACAGGGGGTGGCCAAAAACATTCAGTACTTC
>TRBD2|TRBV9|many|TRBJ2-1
CASSVVAGGPNEQFF
TGTGCCAGCAGCGTAGTAGCGGGGGGCCCCAATGAGCAGTTCTTC
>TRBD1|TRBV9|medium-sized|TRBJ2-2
CASSRQGGSNTGELFF
TGTGCCAGCAGCCGACAGGGGGGATCGAACACCGGGGAGCTGTTTTTT
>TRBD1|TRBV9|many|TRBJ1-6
CASSVRTGDSPLHF
TGTGCCAGCAGCGTACGCACAGGGGATTCACCCCTCCACTTT
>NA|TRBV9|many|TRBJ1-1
CASSEQGVTEAFF
TGTGCCAGCAGCGAACAGGGAGTCACTGAAGCTTTCTTT
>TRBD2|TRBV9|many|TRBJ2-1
CASSVDSGILYNEQFF
TGTGCCAGCAGCGTAGATAGCGGGATTCTCTACAATGAGCAGTTCTTC
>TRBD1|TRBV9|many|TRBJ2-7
CASSVAGTGGAEQYF
TGTGCCAGCAGCGTAGCCGGAACAGGGGGCGCCGAGCAGTACTTC
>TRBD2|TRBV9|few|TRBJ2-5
CASSPGTSGDGETQYF
TGTGCCAGCAGCCCCGGGACTAGCGGGGATGGGGAGACCCAGTACTTC
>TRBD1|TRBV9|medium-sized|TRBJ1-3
CASSLTGAGNTIYF
TGTGCCAGCAGCCTAACAGGGGCTGGAAACACCATATATTTT
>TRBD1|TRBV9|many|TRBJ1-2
CASSEGAAGYTF
TGTGCCAGCAGTGAGGGGGCAGCTGGCTACACCTTC
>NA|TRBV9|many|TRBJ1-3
CASSSDGSSGNTIYF
TGTGCCAGCAGCTCGGACGGATCCTCTGGAAACACCATATATTTT
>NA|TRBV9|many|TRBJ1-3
CASSFGGNTIYF
TGTGCCAGCAGCTTCGGGGGAAACACCATATATTTT
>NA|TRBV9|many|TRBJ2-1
CASSGTLSQVAEQFF
TGTGCCAGCAGCGGAACCCTCAGCCAGGTCGCTGAGCAGTTCTTC
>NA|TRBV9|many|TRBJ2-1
CASSVVGGALYNEQFF
TGTGCCAGCAGCGTAGTGGGGGGGGCCCTCTACAATGAGCAGTTCTTC
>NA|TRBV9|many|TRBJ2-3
CASSEARKDTQYF
TGTGCCAGCAGCGAGGCCAGGAAAGATACGCAGTATTTT
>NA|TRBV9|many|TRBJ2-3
CASSVDVGDPADTQYF
TGTGCCAGCAGCGTCGATGTCGGGGACCCCGCAGATACGCAGTATTTT
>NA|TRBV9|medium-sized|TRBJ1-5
CASSVGGGNQPQHF
TGTGCCAGCAGCGTAGGCGGAGGCAATCAGCCCCAGCATTTT
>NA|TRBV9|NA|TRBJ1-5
CASSVGAGQGQPQHF
TGTGCCAGCAGCGTAGGGGCCGGGCAAGGGCAGCCCCAGCATTTT
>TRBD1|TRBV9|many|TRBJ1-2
CASSVVDRGDGYTF
TGTGCCAGCAGCGTAGTCGACAGGGGCGATGGCTACACCTTC
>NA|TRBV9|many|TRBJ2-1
CASSDGWGNEQFF
TGTGCCAGCAGCGACGGGTGGGGGAATGAGCAGTTCTTC
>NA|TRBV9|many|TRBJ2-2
CASSVVAGRELFF
TGTGCCAGCAGCGTAGTGGCTGGCCGGGAGCTGTTTTTT
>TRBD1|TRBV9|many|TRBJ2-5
CASSAQGDPKETQYF
TGTGCCAGCAGCGCCCAGGGGGACCCCAAAGAGACCCAGTACTTC
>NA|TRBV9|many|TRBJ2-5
CASSDFAETQYF
TGTGCCAGCAGTGACTTCGCTGAGACCCAGTACTTC
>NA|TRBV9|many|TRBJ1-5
CASSAPGIGQPQHF
TGTGCCAGCAGCGCACCAGGGATAGGTCAGCCCCAGCATTTT
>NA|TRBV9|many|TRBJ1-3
CASSDIYKGGNTIYF
TGTGCCAGCAGCGATATATATAAGGGTGGAAACACCATATATTTT
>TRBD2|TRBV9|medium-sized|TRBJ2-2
CASTTSGNTGELFF
TGTGCCAGCACTACTAGCGGGAACACCGGGGAGCTGTTTTTT
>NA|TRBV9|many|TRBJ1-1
CASSPPGRNFAEAFF
TGTGCCAGCAGCCCCCCCGGGAGGAATTTCGCTGAAGCTTTCTTT
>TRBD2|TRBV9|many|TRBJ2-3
CASSVGTSGGFGDTQYF
TGTGCCAGCAGCGTAGGGACTAGCGGGGGGTTCGGAGATACGCAGTATTTT
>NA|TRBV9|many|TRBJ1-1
CASSPSREMNTEAFF
TGTGCCAGCAGCCCAAGCAGGGAAATGAACACTGAAGCTTTCTTT
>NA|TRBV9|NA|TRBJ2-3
CASSVGISGLGGTDTQYF
TGTGCCAGCAGCGTAGGAATCAGCGGTCTGGGTGGCACAGATACGCAGTATTTT
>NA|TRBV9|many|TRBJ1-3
CASSPGTRGNTIYF
TGTGCCAGCAGCCCCGGGACACGAGGAAACACCATATATTTT
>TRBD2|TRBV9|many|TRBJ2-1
CASSVGTRYNEQFF
TGTGCCAGCAGCGTGGGGACTAGGTACAATGAGCAGTTCTTC
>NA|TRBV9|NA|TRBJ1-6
CASSVIGESSPLHF
TGTGCCAGCAGCGTAATAGGGGAGAGCTCACCCCTCCACTTT
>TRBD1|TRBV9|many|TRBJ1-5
CASSIGGLGQPQHF
TGTGCCAGCAGCATAGGGGGCCTCGGTCAGCCCCAGCATTTT